The rows below give T cell receptor beta chains drawn from one sample of a study of blood T cells in healthy people across ages. Each CDR3 protein gets one entry after TCRdb re-called the 5' RACE reads with MiXCR. In the table there are roughly 1,500,000 distinct CDR3 sequences, around 42% of which are singletons. Sequences were obtained from blood. These receptors all come from a woman younger than 35 in good health. CDR3s leave out the opening cysteine and the closing phenylalanine or tryptophan. Each record gives: CDR3 protein, V gene, clone size, J gene. The size field is filled for only some rows; it gives once, few, many or a size class.

CDR3 protein: ASSYPVGGKIDTQY
V gene: TRBV6-5
clone size: -
J gene: TRBJ2-3

CDR3 protein: ASSLAGAVLPYEQY
V gene: TRBV11-2
clone size: -
J gene: TRBJ2-7

CDR3 protein: ASSQGIARGEQF
V gene: TRBV11-2
clone size: -
J gene: TRBJ2-1

CDR3 protein: ASSGNAGYT
V gene: TRBV2
clone size: -
J gene: TRBJ1-2

CDR3 protein: SARAGGISTDTQY
V gene: TRBV20-1
clone size: -
J gene: TRBJ2-3

CDR3 protein: ASHLAGAKNIQY
V gene: TRBV28
clone size: -
J gene: TRBJ2-4

CDR3 protein: ASSLEETSGAAQF
V gene: TRBV7-2
clone size: -
J gene: TRBJ2-1

CDR3 protein: SARRPQQGLRETQY
V gene: TRBV20-1
clone size: -
J gene: TRBJ2-5

CDR3 protein: ASSGTPGQIMGEQY
V gene: TRBV9
clone size: -
J gene: TRBJ2-7

CDR3 protein: SVAQSSYNEQY
V gene: TRBV29-1
clone size: few
J gene: -

CDR3 protein: SAARLAGGRNEQF
V gene: TRBV20-1
clone size: -
J gene: TRBJ2-1

CDR3 protein: ASILGETQY
V gene: TRBV19
clone size: -
J gene: -

CDR3 protein: SASPPGLAGFEQF
V gene: TRBV20-1
clone size: few
J gene: TRBJ2-1

CDR3 protein: ASSHGYGNQPQH
V gene: TRBV3-1
clone size: -
J gene: TRBJ1-5

CDR3 protein: ASSPRRTADTQY
V gene: TRBV18
clone size: -
J gene: TRBJ2-3

CDR3 protein: SVEDSRIREKLF
V gene: TRBV29-1
clone size: few
J gene: TRBJ1-4

CDR3 protein: ASSPGWVTYGYT
V gene: TRBV27
clone size: -
J gene: TRBJ1-2

CDR3 protein: ASSPGAAGGGDEQF
V gene: TRBV4-2
clone size: -
J gene: TRBJ2-1

CDR3 protein: ASSLAWDSGSDEQF
V gene: TRBV5-1
clone size: -
J gene: TRBJ2-1

CDR3 protein: ASSDKNTNTGFYEQY
V gene: TRBV3-1
clone size: -
J gene: -

CDR3 protein: ASSQEVGAVGNTIY
V gene: TRBV4-1
clone size: -
J gene: TRBJ1-3

CDR3 protein: ASSLNNGEQY
V gene: TRBV7-3
clone size: -
J gene: TRBJ2-7